This TCR beta chain was sequenced during a study of blood T cell repertoires in COVID-19. Here immunoSEQ multiplex PCR was the method, and the copy in TCRdb shows in-frame clones only, minus some. This table holds fewer than 120,000 clones, approximately 68% found once. V shed 1 base and J shed 0 bases, with 11 bases lying between them. CDR1 and CDR2 from the germline V gene are LGHDT and YNNKEL (reference sequence). CDR3 size: 16 residues. This receptor was identified in a woman aged 55-69 years with acute or convalescent COVID-19. V gene TRBV3-1 (or the pseudogene TRBV3-2) combines with J gene TRBJ2-3; tentatively, D is TRBD1 (5 bases). The specimen sequenced was peripheral blood. The CDR3 here is CASSQGQRTSTDTQYF. CDR3 nucleotide sequence: TGTGCCAGCAGCCAAGGACAGAGAACTAGCACAGATACGCAGTATTTT.